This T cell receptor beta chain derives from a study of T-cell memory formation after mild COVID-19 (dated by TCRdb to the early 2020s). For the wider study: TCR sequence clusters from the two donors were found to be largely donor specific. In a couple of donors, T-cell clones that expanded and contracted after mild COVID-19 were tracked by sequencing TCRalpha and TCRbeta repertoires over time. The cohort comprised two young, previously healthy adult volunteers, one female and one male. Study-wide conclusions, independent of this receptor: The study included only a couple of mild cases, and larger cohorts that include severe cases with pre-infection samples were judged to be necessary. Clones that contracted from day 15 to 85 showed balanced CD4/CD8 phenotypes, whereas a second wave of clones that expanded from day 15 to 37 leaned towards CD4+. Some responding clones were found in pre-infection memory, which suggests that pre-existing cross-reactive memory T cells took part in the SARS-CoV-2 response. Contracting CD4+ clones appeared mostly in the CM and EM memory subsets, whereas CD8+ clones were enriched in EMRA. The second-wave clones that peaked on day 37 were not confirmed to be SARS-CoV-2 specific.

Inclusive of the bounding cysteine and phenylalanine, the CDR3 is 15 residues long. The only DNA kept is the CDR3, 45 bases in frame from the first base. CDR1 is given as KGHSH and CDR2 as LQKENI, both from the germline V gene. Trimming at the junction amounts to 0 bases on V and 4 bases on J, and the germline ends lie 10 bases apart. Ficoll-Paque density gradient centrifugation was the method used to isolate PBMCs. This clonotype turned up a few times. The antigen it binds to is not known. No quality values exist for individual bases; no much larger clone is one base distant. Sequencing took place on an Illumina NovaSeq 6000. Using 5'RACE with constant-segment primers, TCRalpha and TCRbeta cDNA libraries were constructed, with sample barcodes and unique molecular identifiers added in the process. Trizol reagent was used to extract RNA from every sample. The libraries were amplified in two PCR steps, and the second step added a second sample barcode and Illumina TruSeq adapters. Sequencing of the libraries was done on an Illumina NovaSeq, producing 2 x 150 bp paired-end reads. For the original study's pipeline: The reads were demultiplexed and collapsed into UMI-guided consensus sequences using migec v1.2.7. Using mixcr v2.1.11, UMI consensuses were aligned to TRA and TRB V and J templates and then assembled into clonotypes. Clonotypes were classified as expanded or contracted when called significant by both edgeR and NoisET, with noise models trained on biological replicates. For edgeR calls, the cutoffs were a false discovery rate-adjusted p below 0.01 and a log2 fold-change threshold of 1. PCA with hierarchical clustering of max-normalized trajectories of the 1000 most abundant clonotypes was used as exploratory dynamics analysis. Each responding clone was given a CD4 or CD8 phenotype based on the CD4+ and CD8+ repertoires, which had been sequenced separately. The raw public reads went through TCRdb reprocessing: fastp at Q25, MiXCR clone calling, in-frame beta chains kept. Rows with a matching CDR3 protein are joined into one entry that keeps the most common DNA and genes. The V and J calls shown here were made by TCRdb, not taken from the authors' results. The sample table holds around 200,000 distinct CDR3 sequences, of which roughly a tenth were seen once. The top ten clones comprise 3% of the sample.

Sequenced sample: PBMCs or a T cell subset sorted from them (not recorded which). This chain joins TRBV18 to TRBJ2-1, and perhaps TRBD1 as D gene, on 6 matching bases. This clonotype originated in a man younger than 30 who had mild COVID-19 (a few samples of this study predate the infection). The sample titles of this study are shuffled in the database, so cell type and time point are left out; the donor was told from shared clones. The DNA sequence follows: TGTGCCAGCTCACCACCGGCTCAGGGGTACAATGAGCAGTTCTTC. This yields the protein CASSPPAQGYNEQFF.